Below, 31 T cell receptor beta chains from the same sample are listed, as sequenced in a study of beta chain features in type 1 diabetes. The isolated RNA, all of it, was reverse transcribed, so expressed TCRB transcripts were what got sequenced. Repertoires were generated with immunoSEQ multiplex PCR, while TCRdb's copy carries only in-frame clones and drops some. The repertoire holds under 850,000 clones, with over 10% as singletons. Whole-study findings and limits: TCRB CDR3 length was moderately but significantly reduced in all four CD4+ subsets of Type 1 diabetes patients.

These receptors have no identified antigens. Sequences were obtained from naive CD4+ T cells from blood. The receptors were sampled from a man in his late teens or twenties with type 1 diabetes.

The chain has TRBV25-1 and TRBJ2-5, with D tentatively TRBD1 (6 bases). Germline CDR1 is MGHDK and CDR2 is SYGVNS. The CDR3 is 13 amino acids. The ends were cut back, 10 bases at V and 3 bases at J, with 15 bases in the middle. CDR3 DNA sequence: TGTGCCACCACCAGGGGAAGGAAAGAGACCCAGTACTTC. Translating it yields CATTRGRKETQYF.

J is TRBJ2-7 and V is TRBV4-1; either TRBD1 or TRBD2 may supply D (5 bases each). V dropped 2 bases and J dropped 2 bases, with 10 bases sitting between them. Germline CDR1 MGHRA, CDR2 YSYEKL. The length of the CDR3 is 14 residues. For the CDR3, the DNA is TGCGCCAGCAGCCAAATAGAGGGGCCCTACGAGCAGTACTTC. It encodes CASSQIEGPYEQYF.

The rearrangement joins TRBV30 to TRBJ1-2; no clear D. This CDR3 region has 14 residues. Trimming removed 3 bases at V and 6 bases at J, with 17 bases between. The germline V gene encodes CDR1 GTSNPN and CDR2 SVGIG (reference sequence). The CDR3 here is CAWRHTPEGNGYTF. In nucleotides, the CDR3 is TGTGCCTGGAGGCACACCCCTGAAGGGAATGGCTACACCTTC.

This clone was seen only a few times. The chain combines TRBV7-9 with TRBJ1-3, with a possible D match to TRBD1 (6 bases). CDR3 size: 18 residues. Germline CDR1 reads SEHNR; CDR2 reads FQNEAQ (reference sequence). V lost 5 bases, J lost 0 bases, and 20 bases lay in between. The DNA for the CDR3 is TGTGCCAGCAGCACCCTGGGACGGACAGATTACTCTGGAAACACCATATATTTT. It is translated as CASSTLGRTDYSGNTIYF.

The rearrangement joins TRBV19 to TRBJ2-7; possible D gene TRBD2, 5 bases. This CDR3 is built from 14 residues. The germline V gene encodes CDR1 LNHDA and CDR2 SQIVND (reference sequence). V lost 5 bases and J lost 0, with 11 bases in between. The DNA for the CDR3 is TGTGCCAGTAGTTTCCGAGCGGACTCCTACGAGCAGTACTTC. Encoded protein: CASSFRADSYEQYF.

This clone was detected a few times. V gene TRBV6-5 combines with J gene TRBJ1-2; D is ambiguous. From germline, CDR1 is MNHEY and CDR2 SVGAGI. The CDR3 sequence is 14 residues long. Between the trimmed V and J ends, which lost 5 bases and 4 bases, there was a span of 14 bases. CDR3 residues: CASSVAGSSYGYTF. The CDR3 DNA reads TGTGCCAGCAGTGTTGCGGGGTCATCCTATGGCTACACCTTC.

In this sample, this clone turned up a few times. The chain combines TRBV7-9 with TRBJ1-2; D is undetermined. The ends were cut back, 1 base at V and 4 bases at J, with 4 bases in the middle. Germline CDR1 and CDR2: SEHNR and FQNEAQ (reference sequence). CDR3 size: 12 residues. CDR3 loop: CASSLDVYGYTF. CDR3 coding DNA: TGTGCCAGCAGCTTAGATGTCTATGGCTACACCTTC. Based on the CDR3 plus reference TRBV7-9 and TRBJ1-2, the full variable domain is DTGVSQNPRHKITKRGQNVTFRCDPISEHNRLYWYRQTLGQGPEFLTYFQNEAQLEKSRLLSDRFSAERPKGSFSTLEIQRTEQGDSAMYLCASSLDVYGYTFGSGTRLTVV.

This clone was detected a few times. The chain employs TRBV6-5 and TRBJ2-1, with D perhaps matching TRBD2 (7 bases). The CDR3 is 16 amino acids. Germline assignment: CDR1 MNHEY and CDR2 SVGAGI. The ends were cut back, 0 bases at V and 4 bases at J, with 13 bases in the middle. CDR3 loop: CASSYSPGGEYNEQFF. CDR3 in DNA: TGTGCCAGCAGTTACTCGCCGGGGGGCGAGTACAATGAGCAGTTCTTC.

This rearrangement joins TRBV6-5 to TRBJ2-7, with 9 bases aligning to TRBD1. V gave up 10 bases and J gave up 7 bases; unmatched junction bases: 5. The CDR3 totals 11 residues. Germline V gene data show CDR1 as MNHEY and CDR2 as SVGAGI. The CDR3 here is CATQGAREQYF. CDR3 in DNA: TGTGCCACACAGGGGGCTCGGGAGCAGTACTTC.

This clone was detected only a few times. This rearrangement joins TRBV30 to TRBJ2-7; possible D gene TRBD2, 5 bases. Germline V lookup: CDR1 GTSNPN, CDR2 SVGIG (reference sequence). Trimming shortened V by 5 bases and J by 2 bases, and 13 bases separated the two germline ends. The CDR3 covers 13 residues. In DNA form, the CDR3 reads TGTGCCTGGGCCCGGGGATATGCCTACGAGCAGTACTTC. It is translated as CAWARGYAYEQYF.

The chain has TRBV6-6 and TRBJ2-5; TRBD1 agrees at 11 bases. There are 16 residues in the CDR3. Germline V gene data show CDR1 as MNHNY and CDR2 as SVGAGI (reference sequence). J lost 5 bases, V lost 6 bases, and 11 bases had no gene match. CDR3 sequence reads: CASSGQGAANAETQYF. In DNA form, the CDR3 reads TGTGCCAGCAGCGGACAGGGGGCAGCCAATGCGGAGACCCAGTACTTC.

This sequence joins TRBV6-6 and TRBJ2-1, with 8 positions matching TRBD2. The CDR3 has 13 residues. The V segment lost 10 bases and the J segment 8 bases; nucleotides outside the gene matches: 10. CDR1 is MNHNY, CDR2 SVGAGI, per germline (reference sequence). CDR3 amino acids: CATGGTPVDEQFF. CDR3 in DNA: TGTGCCACGGGGGGGACTCCTGTCGATGAGCAGTTCTTC.

This chain connects TRBV28 to TRBJ1-5, with 9 bases matching TRBD1. Per the germline V gene, CDR1 is MDHEN and CDR2 is SYDVKM. This CDR3 is 15 amino acids long. V lost 3 bases, J lost 3 bases, and 3 bases stayed unmatched. In nucleotides, the CDR3 is TGTGCCAGCAGTTTGGGACAGGGAGACAATCAGCCCCAGCATTTT. Translation: CASSLGQGDNQPQHF.

The rearrangement links TRBV7-9 to TRBJ2-4; D perhaps matches TRBD2 (5 bases). CDR1 is SEHNR and CDR2 is FQNEAQ in the germline V gene (reference sequence). CDR3 length: 12 amino acids. V lost 3 bases, J lost 5 bases, and 5 bases lay in between. The DNA of the CDR3 is TGTGCCAGCAGCTTGAGGGAAAACATTCAGTACTTC. It is translated as CASSLRENIQYF.

This clone showed up just a few times. The chain couples TRBV5-1 to TRBJ2-7; D gene unclear. The CDR3 is 14 residues long. Germline CDR1 and CDR2: SGHRS and YFSETQ. The V gene lost 0 bases and the J gene lost 4 bases, with 11 bases spanning the gap. The CDR3 DNA reads as TGCGCCAGCAGCTTGGGGGAAGGCAGGTACGAGCAGTACTTC. Translation gives CASSLGEGRYEQYF.

CDR3: CASRQGRCETQYF. The CDR3 DNA is TGCGCCAGCAGACAGGGACGGTGCGAGACCCAGTACTTC. The genes are TRBV23-1 and TRBJ2-5; weak D call: TRBD1 (6 bases). TRBV23-1 is an ORF; its function is uncertain. Trimming cost V 6 bases and J 5 bases, with 13 bases left between them. This CDR3 has 13 residues.

This chain joins TRBV27 and TRBJ2-7; the match to TRBD1 covers 8 bases. Germline lookup yields CDR1 MNHEY and CDR2 SMNVEV (reference sequence). There are 13 residues in the CDR3. V shed 3 bases and J 7 bases; nucleotides not matched to a gene: 5. The CDR3 reads CASSLTGDGEQYF. DNA of the CDR3: TGTGCCAGCAGTTTGACAGGGGATGGAGAGCAGTACTTC.

The rearrangement uses TRBV5-4 and TRBJ2-7; D possibly corresponds to TRBD1 (8 bases). The CDR3 is made up of 14 amino acids. V lost 4 bases and J 2 bases, leaving 13 bases between the germline ends. Germline values: CDR1 SGHNT, CDR2 YYREEE (reference sequence). CDR3 region: CASSGQGGAYEQYF. The CDR3 DNA is TGTGCCAGCAGCGGACAGGGAGGGGCCTACGAGCAGTACTTC.

This clone was seen a few times. The chain joins TRBV6-6 to TRBJ1-5; 9 nucleotides align to TRBD1. Germline V gives CDR1 MNHNY, CDR2 SVGAGI (reference sequence). Losses at the gene ends were 6 bases for V and 7 bases for J; bases not matched to a gene: 7. The CDR3 is 14 residues long. DNA of the CDR3: TGTGCCAGCAGCCTGGACAGGGGAGGACAGCCCCAGCATTTT. Translated: CASSLDRGGQPQHF.

This clone was observed a handful of times. The chain has TRBV7-9 and TRBJ2-4; 7 bases agree with TRBD1. The length of the CDR3 is 15 residues. The V gene end was trimmed by 1 base and the J gene end by 5 bases; junction bases not matched to a gene: 5. Germline V gene lookup returns CDR1 SEHNR and CDR2 FQNEAQ (reference sequence). The CDR3 is CASSLEGTVQNIQYF. The CDR3 DNA reads as TGTGCCAGCAGCTTAGAGGGGACAGTCCAAAACATTCAGTACTTC. The entire variable domain, with the rest obtained from reference TRBV7-9 and TRBJ2-4, is as follows: DTGVSQNPRHKITKRGQNVTFRCDPISEHNRLYWYRQTLGQGPEFLTYFQNEAQLEKSRLLSDRFSAERPKGSFSTLEIQRTEQGDSAMYLCASSLEGTVQNIQYFGAGTRLSVL.

This clone has a handful of counts. In nucleotides, the CDR3 is TGTGCCAGCAGTTACGGACAGGGGACTAACTATGGCTACACCTTC. It encodes CASSYGQGTNYGYTF. This chain connects TRBV2 to TRBJ1-2, with 9 bases lining up with TRBD1. The ends lost 5 bases at V and 0 bases at J; junction bases unmatched: 4. The CDR3 covers 15 residues. In germline, CDR1 is SNHLY, CDR2 FYNNEI. The variable domain in full, with the rest retrieved from reference TRBV2 and TRBJ1-2, is EPEVTQTPSHQVTQMGQEVILRCVPISNHLYFYWYRQILGQKVEFLVSFYNNEISEKSEIFDDQFSVERPDGSNFTLKIRSTKLEDSAMYFCASSYGQGTNYGYTFGSGTRLTVV.

V gene TRBV10-3 combines with J gene TRBJ1-5; perhaps TRBD1 as D (5 bases). CDR3 length: 14 residues. Between the trimmed V and J ends, which lost 8 bases and 3 bases, there was a span of 14 bases. Germline values: CDR1 ENHRY, CDR2 SYGVKD. CDR3 coding DNA: TGTGCCATCTCCGACGGGACCAACAATCAGCCCCAGCATTTT. Translating it yields CAISDGTNNQPQHF.

The chain has TRBV2 and TRBJ1-6, with D perhaps TRBD1 (5 bases). The V end lost 7 bases, the J end lost 5 bases, and 18 bases lay between the germline ends. This CDR3 region has 16 residues. Germline V gene lookup returns CDR1 SNHLY and CDR2 FYNNEI. The CDR3 spells CASNASPRQNNSPLHF. CDR3 in DNA: TGTGCCAGCAACGCCTCCCCTCGACAGAATAATTCACCCCTCCACTTT. The variable domain in full, with the rest retrieved from reference TRBV2 and TRBJ1-6, is EPEVTQTPSHQVTQMGQEVILRCVPISNHLYFYWYRQILGQKVEFLVSFYNNEISEKSEIFDDQFSVERPDGSNFTLKIRSTKLEDSAMYFCASNASPRQNNSPLHFGNGTRLTVT.

This clone occurred a few times. The rearrangement joins TRBV7-2 to TRBJ2-5; D could derive from TRBD1 or TRBD2 (6 bases each). The CDR3 runs 14 residues. Germline values: CDR1 SGHTA, CDR2 FQGNSA. Trimming stripped 5 bases from V and 2 bases from J, with 12 bases between. CDR3 residues: CASSLSGAQETQYF. Written as DNA, the CDR3 is TGTGCCAGCAGCCTCTCGGGGGCGCAAGAGACCCAGTACTTC.

This clone was observed a few times. The V gene is TRBV27, the J gene TRBJ1-4; unclear D gene. Germline V lookup: CDR1 MNHEY, CDR2 SMNVEV (reference sequence). This CDR3 has 12 residues. V was pared by 5 bases and J by 3 bases, with 4 bases between. The CDR3, as DNA: TGTGCCAGCAGTGTTCCTAATGAAAAACTGTTTTTT. It is translated as CASSVPNEKLFF.

This clone was recorded a few times. The gene calls are TRBV5-1 and TRBJ2-3; TRBD2 might be the D (6 bases). V lost 0 bases and J 5 bases, leaving 16 bases between the germline ends. CDR1 and CDR2 (germline): SGHRS, YFSETQ. This CDR3 is 16 amino acids long. The CDR3 loop is CASSLVRGAELDTQYF. DNA for the CDR3: TGCGCCAGCAGCTTGGTCCGCGGGGCGGAATTAGATACGCAGTATTTT.

This clone showed up just a few times. The chain recombines TRBV6-1 with TRBJ1-6; D perhaps matches TRBD1 (5 bases). Trimming removed 5 bases from V and 9 bases from J, with 11 bases in between. CDR1 is MNHNS, CDR2 SASEGT, per germline. This CDR3 spans 13 amino acids. CDR3 protein: CASSPGTASPLHF. In DNA, the CDR3 is TGTGCCAGCAGTCCAGGGACCGCTTCACCCCTCCACTTT.

The chain joins TRBV20-1 to TRBJ1-4; D gene uncertain. Trimming pared 6 bases from V and 6 bases from J, leaving 5 bases between. Germline CDR1 and CDR2: DFQATT and SNEGSKA (reference sequence). The CDR3 sequence is 10 residues long. The CDR3 bases are TGCAGTGCCTATCATGAAAAACTGTTTTTT. It encodes CSAYHEKLFF.

The rearrangement joins TRBV4-1 to TRBJ2-1; 7 bases align to TRBD2. With V trimmed by 1 base and J by 11 bases, 17 bases remained unmatched. In germline, CDR1 is MGHRA, CDR2 YSYEKL. The CDR3 length is 17 residues. The CDR3 DNA is TGCGCCAGCAGCCAAGCTCCGGGAGGAGGGGCTCTCACCCAGCAGTTCTTC. It encodes CASSQAPGGGALTQQFF.

The chain recombines TRBV30 with TRBJ2-3; TRBD2 aligns across 7 bases. V lost 0 bases, J lost 2 bases, and 5 bases stayed unmatched. Per the germline V gene, CDR1 is GTSNPN and CDR2 is SVGIG (reference sequence). The CDR3 covers 15 residues. CDR3: CAWSVLARATDTQYF. CDR3 bases: TGTGCCTGGAGTGTACTAGCGAGGGCCACAGATACGCAGTATTTT.

This clone was counted a few times. CDR3 coding DNA: TGTGCCAGCAGTCCGCGACAGGTGGGACCCCTCCACTTT. Its protein product is CASSPRQVGPLHF. The chain couples TRBV2 to TRBJ1-6; D is possibly TRBD1 (6 bases). CDR3 length: 13 residues. Trimming took 5 bases from V and 12 from J, leaving 14 bases between them. From germline, CDR1 is SNHLY and CDR2 FYNNEI. The entire variable domain, with the rest obtained from reference TRBV2 and TRBJ1-6, is as follows: EPEVTQTPSHQVTQMGQEVILRCVPISNHLYFYWYRQILGQKVEFLVSFYNNEISEKSEIFDDQFSVERPDGSNFTLKIRSTKLEDSAMYFCASSPRQVGPLHFGNGTRLTVT.